The entry that follows covers one T cell receptor beta chain sequence. The sample originates from a study of blood T cell repertoires in COVID-19. The overall study: Whether acute or convalescent, the COVID-19 samples came from the United States, Italy and Spain.

Profiled with immunoSEQ multiplex PCR; TCRdb holds only in-frame clones, not every one. The sample gives around 230,000 clones, approximately 89% of which show up once; about 2.3% is in the top ten. Those enrolled, adults aged 18 to 89 years, came from roughly 23 US areas. In assigning cohorts, the study relied on participant-reported clinical history. The receptor's source is a woman in her thirties or forties with acute COVID-19. Sequencing was carried out using PBMCs or T cells enriched from blood (not recorded which).

The CDR3 sequence: CSVVRRLESGGRRNTEAFF. The CDR3 DNA is TGCAGCGTTGTCCGTAGGCTGGAGTCCGGTGGGAGGAGGAACACTGAAGCTTTCTTT. This chain uses TRBV29-1 with TRBJ1-1; no definite D call. The V end was cut by 4 bases, the J end by 1 base, with 28 bases between. The CDR3 consists of 19 residues. Germline V lookup: CDR1 SQVTM, CDR2 ANQGSEA.